This T cell receptor beta chain was found in a study of T-cell reconstitution after alpha-beta-depleted transplantation in children. General study points: T-cell counts and diversity at one year following transplant were attributed mainly to newly produced T cells. Reportedly, alpha-beta T cells present about two months post-transplant originated from several hundred expanded clones of graft origin. Certain patients had high TCRbeta diversity at day 60, and it came from recipient T cells and thymic progenitors that survived.

V lost 7 bases, J lost 4 bases, and 4 bases stayed unmatched. The CDR3 is 14 amino acids. This clonotype has just a few counts. The antigen is unknown. As it was prepared, the TCRbeta library received unique molecular identifiers. TCRdb independently ran MiXCR on the PCR reads; one entry per CDR3 protein. Found here are hundreds of thousands of distinct CDR3 sequences, 15% to 20% of them singletons; the top ten hold roughly 29%. This clonotype was obtained from a boy in the first two years of life who had a stem cell transplant for Wiskott-Aldrich syndrome, so the T cells may come from the graft donor. The specimen comprised PBMCs, mostly from graft donor cells, sampled 360 days after TCRalphabeta/CD19-depleted stem cell transplant. The V call is TRBV12-3 or TRBV12-4, the J call TRBJ1-5; 10 bases align to TRBD1. The CDR3 spells CASTKGQGNQPQHF. The CDR3 DNA is TGTGCCAGCACCAAGGGACAGGGGAATCAGCCCCAGCATTTT.